This TCR beta chain was documented in a study of blood T cell repertoires in COVID-19. Study-wide context: From the United States, Italy and Spain came samples of acute and convalescent COVID-19.

Here immunoSEQ multiplex PCR was the method, and the copy in TCRdb shows in-frame clones only, minus some. This table has 100,000 to 150,000 clones, about 85% appearing once. The V segment lost 4 bases and the J segment 5 bases; nucleotides outside the gene matches: 0. This CDR3 comprises 13 residues. Germline CDR1 SQVTM, CDR2 ANQGSEA. Sequenced material: peripheral blood. The sequence was obtained from a man aged 55 to 70 with acute or convalescent COVID-19. The chain combines TRBV29-1 with TRBJ1-3, with TRBD1 matching 12 bases. The CDR3 here is CSVGDRGRNTIYF. The CDR3 DNA is TGCAGCGTTGGGGACAGGGGGCGAAACACCATATATTTT.